Listed here are 9 T cell receptor beta chains from one sample, sequenced in a study of T cells in localized non-small cell lung cancer. Some clones are missing from TCRdb's copy, which holds only in-frame ones; the method was immunoSEQ multiplex PCR. Of tens of thousands of clones in the sample, roughly 86% were seen once. The sample in question was peripheral blood, obtained before any cancer treatment. The receptors were sampled from a woman aged 18 to 55 with stage III lung adenocarcinoma.

This clone was observed once. This chain joins TRBV11-1 and TRBJ2-1; D perhaps matches TRBD2 (7 bases). This CDR3 spans 14 amino acids. The V gene's germline CDR1 is SGHAT and CDR2 FQDESV (reference sequence). The V and J ends lost 1 base and 14 bases respectively, with 18 bases between them. CDR3: CASSLEMGGPRKFF. The CDR3 DNA sequence: TGTGCCAGCAGCTTAGAGATGGGGGGGCCCCGGAAGTTCTTC.

This rearrangement joins TRBV18 to TRBJ2-7; 10 nucleotides align to TRBD1. V gave up 6 bases and J gave up 0 bases; unmatched junction bases: 2. The CDR3 totals 14 residues. Germline V gene sequence: CDR1 KGHSH, CDR2 LQKENI. The CDR3 DNA sequence: TGTGCCAGCTCGGGACAGGGGCTCTCCTACGAGCAGTACTTC. The encoded protein is CASSGQGLSYEQYF.

The rearrangement links TRBV2 to TRBJ2-3; D possibly corresponds to TRBD1 (6 bases). V was cut by 6 bases and J by 0 bases, with 13 bases left in between. The V gene's germline CDR1 is SNHLY and CDR2 FYNNEI. The CDR3 spans 15 residues. The CDR3 nucleotides read TGTGCCAGCAGGGCCGGGACACTTAGCACAGATACGCAGTATTTT. Translating gives CASRAGTLSTDTQYF.

The chain combines TRBV9 with TRBJ2-2; 9 bases align to TRBD1. V shed 3 bases and J 5 bases; nucleotides not matched to a gene: 2. The germline CDR1 and CDR2 sequences are SGDLS and YYNGEE. CDR3 length: 14 residues. This chain's CDR3 is CASSATGGTGELFF. In DNA form, the CDR3 reads TGTGCCAGCAGCGCGACAGGGGGTACCGGGGAGCTGTTTTTT.

This clone was picked up one time. The chain is built from TRBV9 and TRBJ2-1, with a tentative D call TRBD2 (5 bases). This CDR3 is built from 18 residues. Trimming took 3 bases from V and 0 from J, leaving 19 bases between them. Germline loops: CDR1 SGDLS, CDR2 YYNGEE. The CDR3 sequence is CASSALRTDRGSYNEQFF. The CDR3, as DNA: TGTGCCAGCAGCGCCCTTAGGACCGACCGGGGCTCCTACAATGAGCAGTTCTTC.

A few counts support this clone. The chain is built from TRBV2 and TRBJ2-3, with TRBD2 matching 10 bases. This CDR3 region has 14 residues. CDR1 SNHLY and CDR2 FYNNEI come from the germline V gene. V gave up 6 bases and J gave up 6 bases; unmatched junction bases: 6. CDR3 residues: CASRVGLAADTQYF. CDR3 sequence (DNA): TGTGCCAGCAGAGTTGGACTAGCGGCCGATACGCAGTATTTT.

This clone was seen just once. The V call is TRBV6-5, the J call TRBJ1-1; 7 bases map to TRBD1. J was trimmed by 4 bases and V by 0 bases; bases with no gene match: 5. CDR1 is MNHEY and CDR2 is SVGAGI in the germline V gene. The CDR3 runs to 15 residues. The CDR3 reads CASSYSTGPITEAFF. CDR3 DNA: TGTGCCAGCAGTTACTCGACAGGGCCTATCACTGAAGCTTTCTTT.

CDR3 in DNA: TGTGCCAGCCAGGGGGGGAATGAGCAGTTCTTC. Its protein is CASQGGNEQFF. The genes are TRBV9 and TRBJ2-1; D may be TRBD1 or TRBD2 (7 bases each). The ends were cut back, 7 bases at V and 7 bases at J, with 9 bases in the middle. The CDR3 extends over 11 amino acids. The germline gives CDR1 SGDLS, CDR2 YYNGEE.

This sequence joins TRBV4-1 and TRBJ2-3, with 9 bases aligning to TRBD2. The junction had 16 bases not matched to a gene; V was cut back by 3 bases and J by 3 bases. Germline CDR1 and CDR2: MGHRA and YSYEKL. The CDR3 has 19 amino acids. The CDR3 DNA is TGCGCCAGCAGCCAGCCCACCCCGTTGCGGGGGGGCGGGACAGATACGCAGTATTTT. It is translated as CASSQPTPLRGGGTDTQYF.